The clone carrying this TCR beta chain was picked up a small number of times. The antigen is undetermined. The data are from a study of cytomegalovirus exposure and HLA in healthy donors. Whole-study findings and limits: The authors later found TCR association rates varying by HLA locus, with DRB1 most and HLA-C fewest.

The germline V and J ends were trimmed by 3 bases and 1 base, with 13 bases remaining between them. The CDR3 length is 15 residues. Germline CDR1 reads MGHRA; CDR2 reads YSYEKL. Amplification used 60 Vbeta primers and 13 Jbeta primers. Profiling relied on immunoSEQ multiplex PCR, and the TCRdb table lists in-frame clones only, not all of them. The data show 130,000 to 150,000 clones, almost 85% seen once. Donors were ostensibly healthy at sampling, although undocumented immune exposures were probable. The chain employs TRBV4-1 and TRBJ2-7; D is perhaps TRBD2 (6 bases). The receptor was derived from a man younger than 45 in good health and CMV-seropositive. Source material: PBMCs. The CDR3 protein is CASSHSGGGSYEQYF. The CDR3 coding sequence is TGCGCCAGCAGCCACTCAGGCGGAGGGTCCTACGAGCAGTACTTC.